Each of the 12 T cell receptor beta chains below was sequenced from the same sample in a study of PD-L1 blockade in urothelial cancer. As to time point: peripheral blood 6 weeks after treatment start. Sequencing used immunoSEQ multiplex PCR; TCRdb keeps in-frame clones, though not all of them. The sample contains more than 45,000 clones, 65% to 85% of which appear only once. The sample in question was PBMCs, obtained around atezolizumab (anti-PD-L1) treatment. The receptor source for this set is a man aged 65-85 years with urothelial cancer.

The chain recombines TRBV13 with TRBJ1-2, with a weak D call TRBD1 (5 bases). The germline V gene has CDR1 PRHDT and CDR2 FYEKMQ (reference sequence). The V end was cut by 2 bases, the J end by 5 bases, with 9 bases between. This CDR3 has 13 residues. In nucleotides, the CDR3 is TGTGCCAGCAGCTTACAGGGAAGGTATGGCTACACCTTC. This codes for CASSLQGRYGYTF.

The chain is built from TRBV11-2 and TRBJ2-1; 11 positions agree with TRBD1. CDR3 length equals 14 residues. Germline CDR1 is SGHAT and CDR2 is FQNNGV. With 3 bases clipped from V and 8 bases from J, the junction kept 3 bases outside the gene matches. In DNA form, the CDR3 reads TGTGCCAGCAGCTTGGACAGGGGGCTGGATGAGCAGTTCTTC. This codes for CASSLDRGLDEQFF. The entire variable domain, with the rest obtained from reference TRBV11-2 and TRBJ2-1, is as follows: EAGVAQSPRYKIIEKRQSVAFWCNPISGHATLYWYQQILGQGPKLLIQFQNNGVVDDSQLPKDRFSAERLKGVDSTLKIQPAKLEDSAVYLCASSLDRGLDEQFFGPGTRLTVL.

CDR3 region: CAIAGGRANIQYF. The DNA of the CDR3 is TGTGCCATCGCGGGGGGGAGAGCGAACATTCAGTACTTC. The gene calls are TRBV28 and TRBJ2-4; TRBD2 aligns across 9 bases. The germline V gene has CDR1 MDHEN and CDR2 SYDVKM. The CDR3 runs to 13 residues. V was clipped by 10 bases and J by 7 bases; unmatched bases: 8.

The chain combines TRBV9 with TRBJ2-5, with a weak D call TRBD1 (6 bases). The CDR3 is made up of 13 amino acids. The V gene lost 4 bases and the J gene lost 5 bases, with 12 bases spanning the gap. In germline, CDR1 is SGDLS, CDR2 YYNGEE. CDR3 in amino acids: CASSLTGRETQYF. CDR3 sequence (DNA): TGTGCCAGCAGCCTTACAGGGCGGGAGACCCAGTACTTC. Complete variable domain (other parts from reference TRBV9 and TRBJ2-5): DSGVTQTPKHLITATGQRVTLRCSPRSGDLSVYWYQQSLDQGLQFLIQYYNGEERAKGNILERFSAQQFPDLHSELNLSSLELGDSALYFCASSLTGRETQYFGPGTRLLVL.

The CDR3 spells CASSRDRGYQEKLFF. The CDR3 DNA reads as TGTGCCAGCAGTAGGGACAGGGGGTATCAAGAAAAACTGTTTTTT. V usage is TRBV7-2 and J usage is TRBJ1-4, with 11 bases identical to TRBD1. The V gene's germline CDR1 is SGHTA and CDR2 FQGNSA. V was clipped by 6 bases and J by 8 bases; unmatched bases: 8. This CDR3 comprises 15 residues.

The V gene is TRBV6-1, the J gene TRBJ1-4, with 9 bases identical to TRBD1. The V gene's germline CDR1 is MNHNS and CDR2 SASEGT. This CDR3 has 15 amino acids. After removal of 6 bases from V and 8 bases from J, the junction contained 10 bases not matched to a gene. CDR3 nucleotides: TGTGCCAGCAGGAGGACAGGGGCCTTTGAGGAAAAACTGTTTTTT. Translation gives CASRRTGAFEEKLFF.

The chain couples TRBV27 to TRBJ1-1, with 12 bases lining up with TRBD1. CDR3 length: 16 residues. The V gene's germline CDR1 is MNHEY and CDR2 SMNVEV (reference sequence). The V segment lost 8 bases and the J segment 4 bases; nucleotides outside the gene matches: 11. Here the CDR3 DNA reads TGTGCCAGCTGGATGGGACAGGGGGCTCGGGTCACTGAAGCTTTCTTT. It specifies CASWMGQGARVTEAFF.

The chain recombines TRBV2 with TRBJ2-1; D unclear. The CDR3 has 11 amino acids. V was clipped by 8 bases and J by 4 bases, with 6 bases between them. CDR1 and CDR2 from the germline V gene are SNHLY and FYNNEI. The CDR3 is CASSVYNEQFF. The CDR3 nucleotides are TGTGCCAGCTCGGTGTACAATGAGCAGTTCTTC. Full variable domain (remainder filled in from reference TRBV2 and TRBJ2-1): EPEVTQTPSHQVTQMGQEVILRCVPISNHLYFYWYRQILGQKVEFLVSFYNNEISEKSEIFDDQFSVERPDGSNFTLKIRSTKLEDSAMYFCASSVYNEQFFGPGTRLTVL.

The chain uses TRBV6-6 and TRBJ1-2; the D gene is possibly TRBD1 (5 bases). Germline V gives CDR1 MNHNY, CDR2 SVGAGI (reference sequence). This CDR3 is 14 amino acids long. Trimming stripped 7 bases from V and 6 bases from J, with 18 bases between. The CDR3 is CASNRGPEGDGYTF. CDR3 in DNA: TGTGCCAGCAACCGTGGACCCGAAGGGGATGGCTACACCTTC.

The sample holds a few counts of this clone. V gene TRBV5-1 combines with J gene TRBJ2-5, with 8 bases that match TRBD2. Per germline, CDR1 SGHRS and CDR2 YFSETQ. V shed 4 bases, J shed 2 bases, and the junction held 7 bases outside the gene matches. The CDR3 is 15 amino acids. The CDR3 DNA is TGCGCCAGCAGCGCCGGGAGGGGGGCTCAAGAGACCCAGTACTTC. Protein: CASSAGRGAQETQYF.

The chain uses TRBV30 and TRBJ2-5; tentatively, D is TRBD2 (6 bases). From germline, CDR1 is GTSNPN and CDR2 SVGIG (reference sequence). The CDR3 contains 13 residues. V shed 2 bases and J shed 5 bases, with 12 bases lying between them. The CDR3 DNA reads as TGTGCCTGGAGTCGGGACTCCTCGGAGACCCAGTACTTC. As protein: CAWSRDSSETQYF. Full variable domain (missing parts from reference TRBV30 and TRBJ2-5): SQTIHQWPATLVQPVGSPLSLECTVEGTSNPNLYWYRQAAGRGLQLLFYSVGIGQISSEVPQNLSASRPQDRQFILSSKKLLLSDSGFYLCAWSRDSSETQYFGPGTRLLVL.

This clone was counted a few times. The gene calls are TRBV7-6 and TRBJ2-5; D might be TRBD1 (6 bases). Germline V lookup: CDR1 SGHVS, CDR2 FNYEAQ. CDR3 length: 14 amino acids. The V end was cut by 1 base, the J end by 5 bases, with 11 bases between. DNA for the CDR3: TGTGCCAGCAGCTTAGGATACAGGGTTGAGACCCAGTACTTC. It specifies CASSLGYRVETQYF.